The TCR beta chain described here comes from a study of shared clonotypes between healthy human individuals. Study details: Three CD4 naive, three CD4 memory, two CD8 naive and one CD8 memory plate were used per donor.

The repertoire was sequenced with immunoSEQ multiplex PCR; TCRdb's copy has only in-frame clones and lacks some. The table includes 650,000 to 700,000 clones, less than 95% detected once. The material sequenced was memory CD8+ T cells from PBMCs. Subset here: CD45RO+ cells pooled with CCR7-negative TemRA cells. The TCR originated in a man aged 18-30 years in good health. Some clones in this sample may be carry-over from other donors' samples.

The CDR3 DNA follows: TGTGCCAGCAGTCCACATACCGACGAGCAGTTCTTC. Amino acid sequence: CASSPHTDEQFF. V is TRBV28 and J is TRBJ2-1; no firm D call. The CDR3 totals 12 residues. V was pared by 5 bases and J by 10 bases, with 12 bases between. From germline, CDR1 is MDHEN and CDR2 SYDVKM.